The subject of this entry is one T cell receptor beta chain. The antigen this receptor binds is unknown. No much larger clone exists at a distance of one base, and base qualities are not known. This sample is drawn from a study of OX40 agonist ivuxolimab in advanced cancers. Study-level background: Ivuxolimab was a fully human IgG2 agonistic monoclonal antibody targeting the costimulatory receptor OX40 (CD134). Intravenous ivuxolimab was administered to patients every 2 weeks at six dose levels: 0.01, 0.1, 0.3, 1.5, 3 and 10 mg/kg. Among the roughly 50 dose-escalation patients, roughly 20 had hepatocellular carcinoma, about 15 melanoma, 9 renal cell carcinoma and 9 head and neck cancer. A male proportion of almost 85% and a mean age of about 60 years, ranging from roughly 23 to 85, were recorded for the dose-escalation cohort. Patients were allowed to have had prior anti-PD-1, anti-PD-L1 or anti-CTLA-4 therapy, and approximately 40% of the dose-escalation patients had previously received checkpoint inhibitors. Partial responses were achieved by three dose-escalation patients, of whom one had hepatocellular carcinoma and two had cutaneous melanoma. The purpose of peripheral TCRbeta sequencing was to test whether ivuxolimab changed TCR sequence diversity and led to clonal T-cell expansion. The monotherapy dose-escalation portion (N = 52 patients) of the phase I ivuxolimab trial is reported in the paper.

On the study overall, not on this receptor specifically: Low levels of normalized T-cell clonal expansion were also seen in some patients who did not respond. The antigen specificity of the peripheral T cells that underwent clonal expansion was not determined. At doses from 0.1 to 3.0 mg/kg, clonal expansion was seen in both CD4+ and CD8+ blood T cells between baseline and week 6. In partial responders in the 0.1-3.0 mg/kg groups, normalized peripheral clonal expansion was found to be among the lowest, especially among CD8+ T cells. After ivuxolimab, CD8+ T cells had more expanded clones than CD4+ T cells on average.

The CDR1 and CDR2 encoded by the germline V gene (reference sequence) are LNHNV and YYDKDF. From V the trimming removes 5 bases and from J it removes 4 bases, while the gene matches leave 9 bases of the junction unaccounted for. The CDR3 covers 15 residues, taking in both the cysteine and the phenylalanine. The entry retains the CDR3 DNA only, 45 bases that are in frame from base 1. To sequence the TCRbeta CDR3 region, genomic DNA was isolated from the sorted cells. The immunoSEQ Assay was used to sequence the TCRbeta CDR3 regions. TCRdb took this table from immuneACCESS and kept in-frame rearrangements with V and J called. Such tables lack part of the clones; where checked against another copy, unresolved V genes explain under half of the gap, and the rest is unexplained. The sample table lists 53,000 or so clones, 93% of them with a count of one. The ten largest clones take up about 20% of the sample.

Patients with a history of autoimmune disease or receiving systemic immunosuppression were excluded from the trial. In every dose cohort, peripheral blood was drawn for TCR sequencing at baseline, cycle 4 day 1, and cycle 7 day 1. Samples came from an open-label, multicenter, first-in-human phase I dose-escalation trial of ivuxolimab. Adults with locally advanced or metastatic melanoma, renal cell, hepatocellular, or head and neck squamous cell carcinoma were enrolled in the trial. Before TCR sequencing, CD4+ and CD8+ T cells were separately sorted from peripheral blood. The specimen comprised CD4+ or CD8+ T cells sorted from blood, sampled in a trial of the OX40 agonist ivuxolimab. This receptor was obtained from an adult with an advanced solid tumor such as melanoma, head and neck, liver or kidney cancer. This chain is built from TRBV15 and TRBJ2-7; 9 of the junction bases match TRBD2. The DNA is as follows: TGTGCCACCAGCGGGGGGCTAGCGGGAAATTACGAGCAGTACTTC. It codes for CATSGGLAGNYEQYF.